A selection of T cell receptor beta chains follows, all from one sample in a study of blood T cells in healthy people across ages. TCRdb recomputed calls from the 5' RACE reads with MiXCR, one row per CDR3 protein. Found here are approximately 730,000 distinct CDR3 sequences, roughly 43% of them singletons; the top ten hold roughly 20%. What was sequenced was blood. The source is an older woman in good health. The CDR3 runs from the conserved cysteine through the conserved F or W. The D gene is left open where the match is weak. Some rows have no size entry. The others give once, few or many, or a class for an expanded clone.

DNA: TGTGCCATCAGTGAGTCAATCCAGGGCAGGAATGAGCAGTACTTC
CDR3: CAISESIQGRNEQYF
D: NA
J: TRBJ2-7
size: many
V: TRBV10-3

DNA: TGTGCCAGCAGCAAAGGTACACTAGCGGGAGTCAAGGGCTACAATGAGCAGTACTTC
CDR3: CASSKGTLAGVKGYNEQYF
D: NA
J: TRBJ2-7
size: NA
V: TRBV21-1

DNA: TGCAGCGTGCAGATGGGACAGGCGGGATGCACCTTC
CDR3: CSVQMGQAGCTF
D: TRBD1
J: TRBJ1-2
size: NA
V: TRBV29-1

DNA: TGTGCCAGCAGCGCCGCGGGACTCCCAGGAGAGCAGTTCTTC
CDR3: CASSAAGLPGEQFF
D: NA
J: TRBJ2-1
size: few
V: TRBV6-2/TRBV6-3

DNA: TGCAGTGCTCATGCCGGGACTGAAATTTACGAGCAGTACTTC
CDR3: CSAHAGTEIYEQYF
D: NA
J: TRBJ2-7
size: few
V: TRBV20-1

DNA: TGTGCCAGCTCACCAGGACCGGACAGGGGCTACGAGCAGTACTTC
CDR3: CASSPGPDRGYEQYF
D: TRBD1
J: TRBJ2-7
size: NA
V: TRBV18

DNA: TGTGCCATCAGTGACAGGGGCCATAGCACAGATACGCAGTATTTT
CDR3: CAISDRGHSTDTQYF
D: NA
J: TRBJ2-3
size: few
V: TRBV10-3

DNA: TGTGCCAGCAGTTCCGGACGGGTTGAGTTCTTC
CDR3: CASSSGRVEFF
D: NA
J: TRBJ2-1
size: few
V: TRBV12-3/TRBV12-4

DNA: TGCAGTGCTAGAGATCAGGGGGGAGGCGAGCAGTACTTC
CDR3: CSARDQGGGEQYF
D: NA
J: TRBJ2-7
size: few
V: TRBV20-1

DNA: TGTGCCAGCTCACCACCGGGACAGGGGGCTTACGAGCAGTACTTC
CDR3: CASSPPGQGAYEQYF
D: TRBD1
J: TRBJ2-7
size: few
V: TRBV18

DNA: TGTGCCAGCAGTTTACGGACAGGAGGGGGCTACGAGCAGTACTTC
CDR3: CASSLRTGGGYEQYF
D: NA
J: TRBJ2-7
size: NA
V: TRBV27

DNA: TGTGCCAGCAGTCTCTATTCGAGCCTACCGGGTGAGCAGTTCTTC
CDR3: CASSLYSSLPGEQFF
D: NA
J: TRBJ2-1
size: few
V: TRBV27

DNA: TGTGCCAGCAGTTACGGGCAGGGGGCGGCCAAAAACATTCAGTACTTC
CDR3: CASSYGQGAAKNIQYF
D: TRBD1
J: TRBJ2-4
size: NA
V: TRBV6-5

DNA: TGTGCCAGCAGCTCAACACCCGGGACTACCGACTTCACGGATACGCAGTATTTT
CDR3: CASSSTPGTTDFTDTQYF
D: TRBD2
J: TRBJ2-3
size: few
V: TRBV11-1

DNA: TGCAGTGCGGCCCGTGGGGGGACTGGGCAGAACGAGCAGTACTTC
CDR3: CSAARGGTGQNEQYF
D: NA
J: TRBJ2-7
size: once
V: TRBV20-1

DNA: TGCAGTGCTTATCTGTGGGGAAATCAGCCCCAGCATTTT
CDR3: CSAYLWGNQPQHF
D: NA
J: TRBJ1-5
size: few
V: TRBV20-1

DNA: TGCGCCAGCAGACCGGCCCTTAGCACAGATACGCAGTATTTT
CDR3: CASRPALSTDTQYF
D: NA
J: TRBJ2-3
size: few
V: TRBV5-1

DNA: TGCAGTGCTAGATCGGCACCCTTCTCCTACGAGCAGTACTTC
CDR3: CSARSAPFSYEQYF
D: NA
J: TRBJ2-7
size: NA
V: TRBV20-1

DNA: TGCAGGGGAGATAGCGGGGAGAGCTCCTACGAGCAGTACTTC
CDR3: CRGDSGESSYEQYF
D: TRBD2
J: TRBJ2-7
size: NA
V: TRBV20-1

DNA: TGTGCCAGCAGCGGGGTGGGGGGCAATCAGCCCCAGCATTTT
CDR3: CASSGVGGNQPQHF
D: NA
J: TRBJ1-5
size: many
V: TRBV12-3/TRBV12-4

DNA: TGCGCCAGCAGCTTCGGGAGGGGGCCGGACGAGCAGTACTTC
CDR3: CASSFGRGPDEQYF
D: NA
J: TRBJ2-7
size: NA
V: TRBV5-1

DNA: TGCGCCAGCAGCCAAGACTTACAGTGGAGCACAGATACGCAGTATTTT
CDR3: CASSQDLQWSTDTQYF
D: NA
J: TRBJ2-3
size: NA
V: TRBV4-1

DNA: TGTGCCAGCACCGGGGGCATTGGCGGGGAGCTGTTTTTT
CDR3: CASTGGIGGELFF
D: NA
J: TRBJ2-2
size: NA
V: TRBV2

DNA: TGTGCCAGCAGTTTAGTACAGGGGGCCTACGAGCAGTACTTC
CDR3: CASSLVQGAYEQYF
D: TRBD1
J: TRBJ2-7
size: NA
V: TRBV12-3/TRBV12-4

DNA: TGTGCCAGCAGTTCGGGCGGCGAGGACTATGGCTACACCTTC
CDR3: CASSSGGEDYGYTF
D: NA
J: TRBJ1-2
size: NA
V: TRBV6-1

DNA: TGCGCCAGCAGCCAAGAGTGGGGGGGATGGGGGAACATTCAGTACTTC
CDR3: CASSQEWGGWGNIQYF
D: TRBD2
J: TRBJ2-4
size: few
V: TRBV4-1

DNA: TGTGCCAGCAGCGGCGACAGGGTAGGCAATGAGCAGTTCTTC
CDR3: CASSGDRVGNEQFF
D: TRBD1
J: TRBJ2-1
size: many
V: TRBV11-1

DNA: TGTGCCAGGAGGAATGAGCAGTTCTTC
CDR3: CARRNEQFF
D: NA
J: TRBJ2-1
size: NA
V: TRBV7-3

DNA: TGTGCCAGCCTGCAGTCCTCTGGGGCCAACGTCCTGACTTTC
CDR3: CASLQSSGANVLTF
D: NA
J: TRBJ2-6
size: NA
V: TRBV28

DNA: TGTGCCAGCGAATTCCCCGATGAGGCGGGGACGGTTGAGCAGTTCTTC
CDR3: CASEFPDEAGTVEQFF
D: NA
J: TRBJ2-1
size: NA
V: TRBV28

DNA: TGCGCCAGCAGTGACAGCACCAATGAGCAGTACTTC
CDR3: CASSDSTNEQYF
D: NA
J: TRBJ2-5
size: once
V: TRBV10-1

DNA: TGTGCCAGCAGCTTAGGGACAGCAGACAATGAGCAGTTCTTC
CDR3: CASSLGTADNEQFF
D: NA
J: TRBJ2-1
size: many
V: TRBV7-8

DNA: TGTGCCAGCAGCTTAGGACATTTGGGGCAGTACTTC
CDR3: CASSLGHLGQYF
D: NA
J: TRBJ2-4
size: NA
V: TRBV7-9

DNA: TGTGCCAGCACTCGCCTCGACAGGGGCGAGCAGTACTTC
CDR3: CASTRLDRGEQYF
D: TRBD1
J: TRBJ2-7
size: NA
V: TRBV6-2/TRBV6-3